The source of this T cell receptor beta chain is a study of T cell responses to AZD1222 COVID-19 vaccine. Study results and caveats: As reported, nearly half of all spike-specific TCRs target variant regions that are unmutated.

A remark on this clone: What it binds is unknown.

Assay used: immunoSEQ multiplex PCR; TCRdb lists only in-frame clones, some missing. The sample holds 200,000 to 250,000 clones, around 94% seen once. The V gene's germline CDR1 is SGHKS and CDR2 YYEKEE (reference sequence). This CDR3 has 14 amino acids. Trimming took off 2 bases at V and 9 bases at J, with 12 bases between the two ends. The chain joins TRBV5-5 to TRBJ1-6; D uncertain. This clonotype was obtained from an adult who received the MenACWY meningococcal vaccine as a control. The specimen was peripheral blood, collected 28 days after the second dose of the MenACWY control vaccine. The CDR3, as DNA: TGTGCCAGCAGCTTTATACAGATTGGTTCACCCCTCCACTTT. Protein: CASSFIQIGSPLHF.